One TCR beta chain is described in this entry. The antigen is not known. Primers for the PCR totalled 60 Vbeta and 13 Jbeta. Using immunoSEQ multiplex PCR, the repertoire was profiled, and TCRdb retains in-frame clones only, with some absent. The table gives 100,000 to 150,000 clones; the top ten clones make up over 0.8% of it. The CDR3 extends over 14 amino acids. V was cut by 0 bases and J by 9 bases, with 10 bases left in between. Germline lookup yields CDR1 SGDLS and CDR2 YYNGEE. This sample stems from a study of cytomegalovirus exposure and HLA in healthy donors. General study findings and limits: A likely sequencing artifact accounted for one observed cluster of highly shared sequence variants. TCR beta chain V- and J-gene trimming was linked, in a later analysis, to a missense variant in DCLRE1C.

The receptor's source is a man younger than 35 in good health and CMV-seronegative. This chain connects TRBV9 to TRBJ1-6; no clear D. What was sequenced was PBMCs. The CDR3 region has the DNA TGTGCCAGCAGCGTAGGGCAGCCGGGTTCACCCCTCCACTTT. This translates into CASSVGQPGSPLHF.